Only one count was recorded for the clone carrying this T cell receptor beta chain. Its antigen is unknown. The sample comes from a study of shared clonotypes between healthy human individuals. Profiled with immunoSEQ multiplex PCR; TCRdb holds only in-frame clones, not every one. The sample records hundreds of thousands of clones, around 96% being singletons. Findings and limits, study-wide: Between several donors, naive CD4 clonotypes were shared at a level of around 4.9%. Generation probabilities of non-shared clonotypes were lower (relative to those shared by all four donors).

Selected positively for CCR7 and CD45RO-negative, naive CD8 cells excluded terminally differentiated effector memory CD45RA+ cells. This CDR3 is 13 amino acids long. Germline lookup yields CDR1 MNHEY and CDR2 SMNVEV (reference sequence). Trimming removed 6 bases at V and 7 bases at J, with 15 bases between. The sequencing sample was made of naive CD8+ T cells sorted from blood. This receptor was obtained from a woman aged 25-40 years in good health. V is TRBV27 and J is TRBJ1-1; D is unclear. Here the CDR3 DNA reads TGTGCCAGCAGCACGGGGTGGGGTAATGAAGCTTTCTTT. Protein: CASSTGWGNEAFF.